These 32 T cell receptor beta chains share one sample of origin, sequenced in a study of T cell responses to AZD1222 COVID-19 vaccine. Assay used: immunoSEQ multiplex PCR; TCRdb lists only in-frame clones, some missing. This repertoire shows around 270,000 clones, approximately 94% found once; its top ten account for roughly 0.6%. The specimen was peripheral blood, collected 28 days after the second AZD1222 dose. The receptors were gathered from an adult who received the AZD1222 COVID-19 vaccine.

The V gene is TRBV12-3 or TRBV12-4, the J gene TRBJ1-2; the D is unclear. V gave up 5 bases and J gave up 8 bases, with 12 bases separating them. The CDR3 runs 12 residues. CDR3 nucleotide sequence: TGTGCCAGCAGTCGCGGGCCGGAGGGCTACACCTTC. This translates into CASSRGPEGYTF.

V is TRBV3-1 (or the pseudogene TRBV3-2) and J is TRBJ2-7, with D tentatively TRBD1 (6 bases). The germline CDR1 and CDR2 sequences are LGHDT and YNNKEL (reference sequence). Between the trimmed V and J ends, which lost 0 bases and 4 bases, there was a span of 19 bases. The CDR3 contains 17 residues. The CDR3 protein is CASSQDQAGDERYEQYF. In DNA form, the CDR3 reads TGTGCCAGCAGCCAAGATCAGGCAGGGGATGAAAGGTACGAGCAGTACTTC.

CDR3 loop: CASRRGLITEAFF. The CDR3, as DNA: TGTGCCAGCAGGAGGGGGTTGATCACTGAAGCTTTCTTT. V gene TRBV6-5 combines with J gene TRBJ1-1, with D maybe TRBD1 (6 bases). Germline V gives CDR1 MNHEY, CDR2 SVGAGI. This CDR3 comprises 13 residues. V gave up 6 bases and J gave up 4 bases, with 12 bases separating them.

The chain joins TRBV11-1 to TRBJ1-2; D is unresolved. The CDR3 is 13 amino acids. Germline V lookup: CDR1 SGHAT, CDR2 FQDESV (reference sequence). V was pared by 5 bases and J by 2 bases, with 9 bases between. The CDR3 DNA sequence: TGTGCCAGCAGCAATACAGACAACTATGGCTACACCTTC. It is translated as CASSNTDNYGYTF.

The rearrangement uses TRBV5-6 and TRBJ2-4; tentative D call: TRBD2 (6 bases). Trimming took off 4 bases at V and 9 bases at J, with 11 bases between the two ends. CDR3 length equals 12 residues. The germline V gene encodes CDR1 SGHDT and CDR2 YYEEEE. DNA for the CDR3: TGTGCCAGCAGCGGGGCCGGGGGCATTCAGTACTTC. Its translation: CASSGAGGIQYF.

The chain carries TRBV30 and TRBJ2-6; a possible D gene is TRBD1 (5 bases). CDR1 and CDR2 (germline): GTSNPN, SVGIG (reference sequence). This CDR3 has 16 amino acids. V was shortened by 3 bases and J by 4 bases, with 16 bases between the two germline ends. The CDR3: CAWRRAGPTGANVLTF. The DNA for the CDR3 is TGTGCCTGGAGAAGGGCAGGGCCGACGGGGGCCAACGTCCTGACTTTC.

The rearrangement uses TRBV6-5 and TRBJ2-3, with D unresolved. Germline CDR1 MNHEY, CDR2 SVGAGI. V was clipped by 6 bases and J by 0 bases, with 10 bases between them. CDR3 length: 14 residues. CDR3 protein: CASSADPSTDTQYF. CDR3 DNA sequence: TGTGCCAGCAGCGCCGACCCTAGCACAGATACGCAGTATTTT.

This chain joins TRBV7-6 and TRBJ2-2, with 8 bases that match TRBD2. The CDR3 consists of 16 residues. The J segment lost 0 bases and the V segment lost 5 bases, leaving 5 bases of the junction unmatched. CDR1 is SGHVS, CDR2 FNYEAQ, per germline. The CDR3 here is CASSLSGGSNTGELFF. The CDR3 nucleotides read TGTGCCAGCAGCCTGAGCGGGGGCTCGAACACCGGGGAGCTGTTTTTT.

V usage is TRBV27 and J usage is TRBJ1-4; 9 bases match TRBD1. The length of the CDR3 is 14 residues. Germline V CDR1 and CDR2: MNHEY, SMNVEV (reference sequence). V lost 6 bases to trimming and J lost 8 bases; unmatched junction nucleotides: 7. The CDR3 region is CASSVQGAGEKLFF. The CDR3 nucleotides are TGTGCCAGCAGCGTACAGGGGGCAGGAGAAAAACTGTTTTTT. Filled out from reference TRBV27 and TRBJ1-4, the complete variable domain reads EAQVTQNPRYLITVTGKKLTVTCSQNMNHEYMSWYRQDPGLGLRQIYYSMNVEVTDKGDVPEGYKVSRKEKRNFPLILESPSPNQTSLYFCASSVQGAGEKLFFGSGTQLSVL.

This chain joins TRBV6-5 and TRBJ2-7, with TRBD1 matching 7 bases. Looked up from germline, CDR1 is MNHEY and CDR2 is SVGAGI. The CDR3 sequence is 16 residues long. V shed 0 bases and J 0 bases; nucleotides not matched to a gene: 5. CDR3 sequence reads: CASSYSRQGSSYEQYF. For the CDR3, the DNA is TGTGCCAGCAGTTACTCGAGACAGGGCAGCTCCTACGAGCAGTACTTC.

The V call is TRBV7-2, the J call TRBJ1-1; unclear D gene. CDR1 is SGHTA and CDR2 is FQGNSA in the germline V gene. The V end was cut by 4 bases, the J end by 2 bases, with 11 bases between. The CDR3 sequence is 14 residues long. Here the CDR3 DNA reads TGTGCCAGCAGCTCATTTGGGATTAACACTGAAGCTTTCTTT. Residues: CASSSFGINTEAFF.

The chain recombines TRBV3-1 (or the pseudogene TRBV3-2) with TRBJ1-2; D might be TRBD1 (6 bases). Trimming shortened V by 4 bases and J by 4 bases, and 19 bases separated the two germline ends. This CDR3 is built from 16 residues. Germline V gene sequence: CDR1 LGHDT, CDR2 YNNKEL (reference sequence). CDR3 amino acids: CASSLQQGLRPYGYTF. In DNA, the CDR3 is TGTGCCAGCAGCCTCCAACAGGGTCTACGGCCCTATGGCTACACCTTC.

The chain recombines TRBV6-5 with TRBJ1-3; no clear D gene. The CDR3 has 11 residues. Germline V CDR1 and CDR2: MNHEY, SVGAGI. The V end lost 6 bases, the J end lost 6 bases, and 6 bases lay between the germline ends. The CDR3 here is CASSAVNTIYF. In DNA form, the CDR3 reads TGTGCCAGCAGCGCCGTAAACACCATATATTTT.

The V gene is TRBV7-9, the J gene TRBJ2-5; weak D call: TRBD2 (7 bases). This CDR3 has 13 amino acids. V was pared by 5 bases and J by 5 bases, with 12 bases between. Germline V gene data show CDR1 as SEHNR and CDR2 as FQNEAQ (reference sequence). CDR3 DNA sequence: TGTGCCAGCAGCCCGTGGGGGGGCGAGACCCAGTACTTC. As protein: CASSPWGGETQYF.

The chain uses TRBV6-2 or TRBV6-3 and TRBJ2-1, with D hard to call. The CDR3 sequence is 16 residues long. From germline, CDR1 is MNHEY and CDR2 SVGEGT. V was pared by 0 bases and J by 6 bases, with 15 bases between. The CDR3 DNA is TGTGCCAGCAGTTACTCTTTACAAAAAGCGTCCAATGAGCAGTTCTTC. Its translation is CASSYSLQKASNEQFF.

V usage is TRBV4-3 and J usage is TRBJ2-3; D is undetermined. Trimming left V 1 base short and J 2 bases short, with 7 bases between. Per the germline V gene, CDR1 is LGHNA and CDR2 is YSLEER. The CDR3 consists of 14 residues. CDR3 protein: CASSQGLNTDTQYF. Here the CDR3 DNA reads TGCGCCAGCAGCCAAGGGCTCAACACAGATACGCAGTATTTT.

V gene TRBV5-1 combines with J gene TRBJ1-6; 8 positions agree with TRBD1. The CDR3 extends over 13 amino acids. Germline V gives CDR1 SGHRS, CDR2 YFSETQ. V shed 5 bases and J 10 bases; nucleotides not matched to a gene: 5. Here the CDR3 reads CASRAQGDSPLHF. The CDR3 DNA follows: TGCGCCAGCAGAGCACAGGGGGACTCACCCCTCCACTTT.

This rearrangement joins TRBV5-1 to TRBJ1-3; weak D call: TRBD1 (6 bases). Germline CDR1 reads SGHRS; CDR2 reads YFSETQ. CDR3 size: 14 residues. The germline V and J ends were trimmed by 4 bases and 4 bases, with 12 bases remaining between them. Here the CDR3 reads CASSVQGTGNTIYF. The CDR3 DNA reads TGCGCCAGCAGCGTACAGGGAACAGGAAACACCATATATTTT.

The CDR3 region has the DNA TGTGCCAGCAGCTTCGGTTCCGGGGGCGGAACCGGGGAGCTGTTTTTT. Its protein product is CASSFGSGGGTGELFF. The rearrangement joins TRBV11-3 to TRBJ2-2; tentatively, D is TRBD1 or TRBD2 (6 bases each). The CDR3 totals 16 residues. From germline, CDR1 is SGHNT and CDR2 YENEEA. V was clipped by 3 bases and J by 5 bases, with 16 bases between them.

The gene calls are TRBV2 and TRBJ2-7; D perhaps matches TRBD1 (6 bases). Germline assignment: CDR1 SNHLY and CDR2 FYNNEI. The CDR3 is 11 residues long. V was pared by 9 bases and J by 4 bases, with 10 bases between. DNA of the CDR3: TGTGCCAGTATACAGGGTTACGAGCAGTACTTC. Translated: CASIQGYEQYF.

This clone was observed once. The rearrangement uses TRBV6-4 and TRBJ2-5; 11 bases are shared with TRBD2. The germline V gene encodes CDR1 MRHNA and CDR2 SNTAGT. The CDR3 contains 16 residues. V shed 2 bases and J 0 bases; nucleotides not matched to a gene: 2. The CDR3 reads CASSDGTSGYQETQYF. In DNA form, the CDR3 reads TGTGCCAGCAGTGACGGGACTAGCGGTTACCAAGAGACCCAGTACTTC.

This clone has a single count. This chain links TRBV2 with TRBJ1-1, with 7 bases lining up with TRBD1. Germline V gene sequence: CDR1 SNHLY, CDR2 FYNNEI. This CDR3 has 14 amino acids. J lost 1 base, V lost 6 bases, and 5 bases had no gene match. The CDR3 is CASRNRGGNTEAFF. The CDR3 region has the DNA TGTGCCAGCAGGAACAGGGGAGGGAACACTGAAGCTTTCTTT.

This chain connects TRBV18 to TRBJ1-5, with D possibly TRBD1 on 6 matching bases. This CDR3 is 13 amino acids long. V was pared by 6 bases and J by 5 bases, with 11 bases between. CDR1 and CDR2 from the germline V gene are KGHSH and LQKENI. As DNA, the CDR3 is TGTGCCAGCTCTCCCGGGGGCTATCAGCCCCAGCATTTT. Residues: CASSPGGYQPQHF. Filled out from reference TRBV18 and TRBJ1-5, the complete variable domain reads NAGVMQNPRHLVRRRGQEARLRCSPMKGHSHVYWYRQLPEEGLKFMVYLQKENIIDESGMPKERFSAEFPKEGPSILRIQQVVRGDSAAYFCASSPGGYQPQHFGDGTRLSIL.

V gene TRBV27 combines with J gene TRBJ1-1; D might be TRBD1 (5 bases). This CDR3 has 13 amino acids. Looked up from germline, CDR1 is MNHEY and CDR2 is SMNVEV (reference sequence). V was cut by 6 bases and J by 7 bases, with 15 bases left in between. CDR3 nucleotide sequence: TGTGCCAGCAGGGACACCGGCCGGGGTGAAGCTTTCTTT. Translation: CASRDTGRGEAFF.

This rearrangement joins TRBV5-1 to TRBJ2-3, with 7 positions matching TRBD1. The germline V gene has CDR1 SGHRS and CDR2 YFSETQ. CDR3 length: 14 amino acids. After removal of 2 bases from V and 2 bases from J, the junction contained 2 bases not matched to a gene. The CDR3 protein is CASSLDRATDTQYF. The CDR3 region has the DNA TGCGCCAGCAGCTTAGACAGGGCCACAGATACGCAGTATTTT.

The rearrangement joins TRBV4-2 to TRBJ2-7, with TRBD1 matching over 10 bases. After removal of 3 bases from V and 0 bases from J, the junction contained 2 bases not matched to a gene. Per germline, CDR1 LGHNA and CDR2 YNFKEQ. The CDR3 is 15 amino acids. The CDR3 is CASSHRDRGSYEQYF. The CDR3 DNA follows: TGTGCCAGCAGCCACCGGGACAGGGGCTCCTACGAGCAGTACTTC.

This chain uses TRBV19 with TRBJ1-1, with a possible D match to TRBD1 (5 bases). The CDR3 extends over 15 amino acids. Looked up from germline, CDR1 is LNHDA and CDR2 is SQIVND (reference sequence). Trimming stripped 0 bases from V and 3 bases from J, with 11 bases between. The CDR3 sequence: CASSIEGGVHTEAFF. The CDR3 DNA sequence: TGTGCCAGTAGTATAGAGGGGGGAGTCCACACTGAAGCTTTCTTT.

The chain joins TRBV5-1 to TRBJ1-2; D is ambiguous. The CDR3 spans 13 residues. V lost 2 bases and J lost 1, with 6 bases in between. Germline V gene data show CDR1 as SGHRS and CDR2 as YFSETQ. DNA of the CDR3: TGCGCCAGCAGCTTAGGCATTAACTATGGCTACACCTTC. Its protein product is CASSLGINYGYTF.

The V and J genes are TRBV28 and TRBJ1-5; no clear D. CDR3 length: 16 amino acids. V shed 3 bases and J shed 4 bases, with 16 bases lying between them. CDR1 and CDR2 from the germline V gene are MDHEN and SYDVKM. CDR3 coding DNA: TGTGCCAGCAGTTTGATCCTAACGGAGATGAATCAGCCCCAGCATTTT. Translation: CASSLILTEMNQPQHF.

This chain uses TRBV12-3 or TRBV12-4 with TRBJ2-7; tentatively, D is TRBD1 (6 bases). The CDR3 spans 13 residues. The V and J ends lost 7 bases and 2 bases respectively, with 12 bases between them. The CDR3 is CASTLGDTYEQYF. The CDR3 coding sequence is TGTGCCAGCACCTTAGGGGACACCTACGAGCAGTACTTC.

The chain recombines TRBV28 with TRBJ1-5; TRBD1 might be the D (6 bases). CDR3 size: 15 residues. The germline V gene encodes CDR1 MDHEN and CDR2 SYDVKM. The V end lost 2 bases, the J end lost 1 base, and 9 bases lay between the germline ends. Here the CDR3 reads CASSLVGGSNQPQHF. The CDR3 nucleotides are TGTGCCAGCAGTTTAGTTGGGGGCAGCAATCAGCCCCAGCATTTT.

The CDR3 DNA reads as TGTGCCAGCAAACAGGACACAGATACGCAGTATTTT. Protein sequence: CASKQDTDTQYF. This chain uses TRBV6-5 with TRBJ2-3, with TRBD1 as a possible D gene (5 bases). The ends were cut back, 7 bases at V and 2 bases at J, with 7 bases in the middle. The V gene's germline CDR1 is MNHEY and CDR2 SVGAGI. The CDR3 totals 12 residues.